Detailed here is one TCR beta chain. This entry belongs to a study of blood T cell repertoires in COVID-19. Study context: PBMCs, B-cell-depleted T cells, or T cells were the source of the cDNA or gDNA that made up the material.

Participant reports of clinical history set cohort assignment. Original processing notes: Reference gene primers were amplified, and this amplification served to estimate nucleated cell counts. Using immunoSEQ multiplex PCR, the repertoire was profiled, and TCRdb retains in-frame clones only, with some absent. V and J calls and clone size follow that table, whereas D and trimming were derived from the DNA. There are a few hundred thousand clones in the sample; about 85% occur only once, and 5% to 7.5% lies in the top ten. The V and J ends lost 5 bases and 0 bases, in that order; junction bases with no gene match: 4. The CDR3 has 17 residues. The germline CDR1 and CDR2 sequences are SGHRS and YFSETQ.

The chain carries TRBV5-1 and TRBJ2-3; 15 positions agree with TRBD2. The sample was PBMCs or T cells enriched from blood (not recorded which). The source of this sequence is a woman aged 45-60 years who had been exposed to COVID-19. The CDR3 protein is CASRLGLAGGSTDTQYF. DNA for the CDR3: TGCGCCAGCAGGCTTGGACTAGCGGGGGGGAGCACAGATACGCAGTATTTT.